The rows below give T cell receptor beta chains drawn from one sample of a study of blood T cell repertoires in COVID-19. The assay was immunoSEQ multiplex PCR, and TCRdb's table has in-frame clones only and misses some. This sample has about 260,000 clones, with 85% to 90% found just once. The source material was peripheral blood. The source of these receptors is a woman in her forties who had recovered from COVID-19. Each CDR3 is given with its conserved first and last residue. The D gene is left open where the match is weak. Clone size is given for some rows only: seen once, a few or many times, or a class if the clone is expanded.

TRBV21-1,NA,TRBJ2-1,NA,TGTGCCAGCAGCAAAAAACTTTTGTCAGGGACTATACGTAACTACAATGAGCAGTTCTTC,CASSKKLLSGTIRNYNEQFF
TRBV5-4,TRBD2,TRBJ2-3,NA,TGTGCCAGCAGCTGGGGGGCTAGCGGGGTTCTAGATACGCAGTATTTT,CASSWGASGVLDTQYF
TRBV4-1,NA,TRBJ2-5,NA,TGCGCCAGCAGCCAAGTATCTCGGGGGGCGAAAGAGACCCAGTACTTC,CASSQVSRGAKETQYF
TRBV2,TRBD1,TRBJ1-2,once,TGTGCCAGCAGTACCACAGGGGAAAGCTACACCTTC,CASSTTGESYTF
TRBV7-2,TRBD1,TRBJ1-1,NA,TGTGCCAGCAGCGCCCGCCCCAGGGGGTCCACTGAAGCTTTCTTT,CASSARPRGSTEAFF
TRBV21-1,NA,TRBJ1-4,NA,TGTGCCAGCAAACCCTACCGCTTAATTGAAAAACTGTTTTTT,CASKPYRLIEKLFF
TRBV3-1/TRBV3-2,TRBD2,TRBJ2-3,once,TGTGCCAGCAGCCTCCAAGCGGGGGGCACAGATACGCAGTATTTT,CASSLQAGGTDTQYF
TRBV4-1,NA,TRBJ1-5,NA,TGCGCCAGCAGCCCCCGACAGGCCTATAGCAATCAGCCCCAGCATTTT,CASSPRQAYSNQPQHF
TRBV3-1/TRBV3-2,NA,TRBJ2-3,once,TGTGCCAGCAGCCAAGCGGGGTCTTCGTATTTT,CASSQAGSSYF
TRBV7-8,NA,TRBJ2-4,NA,TGTGCCAGCAGCTTATTCCTAGCGGCCAAAAACATTCAGTACTTC,CASSLFLAAKNIQYF
TRBV10-3,TRBD1,TRBJ1-5,NA,TGTGCCATCACTGCCGACAGGGACCAGCCCCAGCATTTT,CAITADRDQPQHF
TRBV5-1,NA,TRBJ1-1,NA,TGCGCCAGCACCGAGGGGGTTAACACTGAAGCTTTCTTT,CASTEGVNTEAFF
TRBV18,NA,TRBJ2-7,NA,TGTGCCAGCTCACCAGGCGGACTTGGCTACGAGCAGTACTTC,CASSPGGLGYEQYF
TRBV29-1,TRBD2,TRBJ2-5,few,TGCAGCGTTGGAGGTAGCGGGGGGGCCAGAGAGACCCAGTACTTC,CSVGGSGGARETQYF
TRBV5-1,NA,TRBJ1-1,NA,TGCGCCAGCAGCGCGAAGACAGCAACCAACACTGAAGCTTTCTTT,CASSAKTATNTEAFF
TRBV13,TRBD2,TRBJ2-3,NA,TGTGCCAGCAGACCTGGGACTAGCGGGGGGGCCAGCACAGATACGCAGTATTTT,CASRPGTSGGASTDTQYF
TRBV9,NA,TRBJ1-3,NA,TGTGCCAGCAGCGTCGGAGGCCGATCAGGAAACACCATATATTTT,CASSVGGRSGNTIYF
TRBV6-5,TRBD1,TRBJ2-4,NA,TGTGCCAGCAGCAGGACAGGAGCCAAAAACATTCAGTACTTC,CASSRTGAKNIQYF
TRBV18,TRBD1,TRBJ2-2,NA,TGTGCCAGCTCACGTCAGGGGACAGCAAACACCGGGGAGCTGTTTTTT,CASSRQGTANTGELFF
TRBV11-3,NA,TRBJ2-1,NA,TGTGCCAGCAGCAACCGGGATCCTGCCAATGAGCAGTTCTTC,CASSNRDPANEQFF
TRBV6-6,NA,TRBJ1-1,NA,TGTGCCAGCAGCCTAAGCGGCACTGAAGCTTTCTTT,CASSLSGTEAFF
TRBV19,NA,TRBJ1-2,NA,TGTGCCAGTAGTATGTGGCAGTACTATGGCTACACCTTC,CASSMWQYYGYTF
TRBV5-1,TRBD2,TRBJ2-5,NA,TGCGCCAGCAGCCTAATAGCGGGGGGGCAAGAGACCCAGTACTTC,CASSLIAGGQETQYF
TRBV2,NA,TRBJ2-7,NA,TGTGCCAGCAGTGAAGCTGGGAGTGGCGGATCCTACGAGCAGTACTTC,CASSEAGSGGSYEQYF
TRBV30,NA,TRBJ1-6,NA,TGTGCCTGGAACAGGGACGGTTCACCCCTCCACTTT,CAWNRDGSPLHF
TRBV19,NA,TRBJ2-4,NA,TGTGCCAGTAGTAAGGGGGATCTAGCCAAAAACATTCAGTACTTC,CASSKGDLAKNIQYF
TRBV27,TRBD2,TRBJ2-1,few,TGTGCCAGCAGTTTACGTTCACTAGCGCAACCGGGGGAGCAGTTCTTC,CASSLRSLAQPGEQFF
TRBV10-2,NA,TRBJ1-2,NA,TGCGCCAGCAGAGAGGAGGGGGTCCCTAACTATGGCTACACCTTC,CASREEGVPNYGYTF
TRBV13,NA,TRBJ1-2,NA,TGTGCCAGCAGCTTAGTGACAGGAATCTATGGCTACACCTTC,CASSLVTGIYGYTF
TRBV11-3,TRBD2,TRBJ2-5,NA,TGTGCCAGCAGCTTAGTTGGGGCGGGGGAAGAGACCCAGTACTTC,CASSLVGAGEETQYF
TRBV24-1,TRBD2,TRBJ2-4,NA,TGTGCCACCAGTGACCGGACTAGCAGCGAGACCAAAAACATTCAGTACTTC,CATSDRTSSETKNIQYF
TRBV27,NA,TRBJ1-5,NA,TGTGCCAGCAGGGGGGGACGGTATAGCAATCAGCCCCAGCATTTT,CASRGGRYSNQPQHF
TRBV9,NA,TRBJ1-5,NA,TGTGCCAGCAGCCCCGGACAAACAATTCAGCCCCAGCATTTT,CASSPGQTIQPQHF